The 11 T cell receptor beta chains presented below share a single source sample, sequenced in a study of T cell responses to AZD1222 COVID-19 vaccine. Assay used: immunoSEQ multiplex PCR; TCRdb lists only in-frame clones, some missing. The sample carries 150,000 to 200,000 clones, around nine tenths recorded once. The sequenced sample was peripheral blood, obtained 28 days after the second dose of the MenACWY control vaccine. All receptors derive from an adult who received the MenACWY meningococcal vaccine as a control.

This chain connects TRBV18 to TRBJ1-2; D call uncertain. Looked up from germline, CDR1 is KGHSH and CDR2 is LQKENI. This CDR3 has 13 residues. V was shortened by 0 bases and J by 4 bases, with 6 bases between the two germline ends. This CDR3 is CASSPPIRYGYTF. The CDR3 nucleotides are TGTGCCAGCTCACCACCGATCCGCTATGGCTACACCTTC.

The chain links TRBV3-1 (or the pseudogene TRBV3-2) to TRBJ2-1, with D perhaps assigned TRBD1 or TRBD2 (5 bases each). CDR1 is LGHDT, CDR2 YNNKEL, per germline (reference sequence). Trimming took off 1 base at V and 6 bases at J, with 16 bases between the two ends. The CDR3 is 16 amino acids. The CDR3 sequence is CASSQGSWGKRNEQFF. Here the CDR3 DNA reads TGTGCCAGCAGCCAAGGTTCGTGGGGGAAGCGCAATGAGCAGTTCTTC.

The V and J genes are TRBV10-2 and TRBJ2-1, with TRBD2 identical over 9 bases. Germline V gene data show CDR1 as WSHSY and CDR2 as SAAADI. The length of the CDR3 is 14 residues. Trimming removed 6 bases from V and 8 bases from J; junction bases left unmatched: 8. The CDR3 coding sequence is TGCGCCAGCAGCGGGATAGCGGGAGTAGATGAGCAGTTCTTC. It encodes CASSGIAGVDEQFF.

This chain links TRBV12-3 or TRBV12-4 with TRBJ2-5, with a tentative D call TRBD2 (6 bases). Trimming removed 8 bases from V and 5 bases from J, with 6 bases in between. The CDR3 covers 10 residues. CDR3 in DNA: TGTGCCAGCGCGGGGGAGACCCAGTACTTC. Translated, it gives CASAGETQYF.

This chain joins TRBV2 and TRBJ2-3; TRBD2 agrees at 9 bases. Germline CDR1 reads SNHLY; CDR2 reads FYNNEI. The CDR3 contains 17 residues. V shed 4 bases and J 2 bases; nucleotides not matched to a gene: 10. CDR3 loop: CASSGSGTSPSTDTQYF. DNA for the CDR3: TGTGCCAGCAGTGGTTCCGGGACTAGCCCCTCCACAGATACGCAGTATTTT.

CDR3 sequence: CASSSDRGNQPQHF. CDR3 nucleotide sequence: TGTGCCAGCAGCTCGGACAGGGGCAATCAGCCCCAGCATTTT. The gene calls are TRBV5-8 and TRBJ1-5, with 8 bases matching TRBD1. V trimming: 3 bases; J trimming: 2 bases; junction bases outside the gene matches: 1. Germline-derived CDR1 and CDR2 are SGHTS and YDEGEE. The CDR3 sequence is 14 residues long.

This chain uses TRBV19 with TRBJ1-3, with D maybe TRBD1 (6 bases). There are 16 residues in the CDR3. Trimming cost V 7 bases and J 0 bases, with 16 bases left between them. CDR1 is LNHDA and CDR2 is SQIVND in the germline V gene (reference sequence). CDR3 in DNA: TGTGCCAGTACCCCCGGGGGGGGCCGCTCTGGAAACACCATATATTTT. It translates to CASTPGGGRSGNTIYF.

The chain carries TRBV7-2 and TRBJ2-5, with 8 nucleotides matching TRBD1. There are 15 residues in the CDR3. Germline CDR1 and CDR2: SGHTA and FQGNSA. Germline trimming cut 2 bases from V and 5 bases from J; bases unmatched to any gene: 7. The CDR3 is CASSLWSGGAETQYF. CDR3 in DNA: TGTGCCAGCAGCTTATGGTCAGGGGGCGCTGAGACCCAGTACTTC. The variable domain in full, with the rest retrieved from reference TRBV7-2 and TRBJ2-5, is GAGVSQSPSNKVTEKGKDVELRCDPISGHTALYWYRQSLGQGLEFLIYFQGNSAPDKSGLPSDRFSAERTGGSVSTLTIQRTQQEDSAVYLCASSLWSGGAETQYFGPGTRLLVL.

The V call is TRBV10-3, the J call TRBJ1-1; no clear D gene. The CDR3 has 14 residues. Germline CDR1 is ENHRY and CDR2 is SYGVKD. The V end lost 4 bases, the J end lost 3 bases, and 12 bases lay between the germline ends. The CDR3 sequence: CAISAEGSHTEAFF. As DNA, the CDR3 is TGTGCCATCAGTGCTGAGGGTTCCCACACTGAAGCTTTCTTT.

The chain couples TRBV19 to TRBJ2-3; 8 positions agree with TRBD2. The CDR3 spans 13 residues. Germline V CDR1 and CDR2: LNHDA, SQIVND (reference sequence). The trim removed 7 bases at V and 1 base at J, leaving 1 base unmatched. The CDR3 bases are TGTGCCAGTAAGACTAGCGGCACAGATACGCAGTATTTT. The encoded protein is CASKTSGTDTQYF.

The rearrangement joins TRBV19 to TRBJ2-6; TRBD1 matches 8 bases. From germline, CDR1 is LNHDA and CDR2 SQIVND (reference sequence). The trim removed 10 bases at V and 0 bases at J, leaving 8 bases unmatched. The CDR3 is 16 amino acids. The CDR3 reads CATEDRGRSGANVLTF. The CDR3 bases are TGTGCCACCGAAGACAGGGGCCGCTCTGGGGCCAACGTCCTGACTTTC. Looking up the rest from reference TRBV19 and TRBJ2-6 gives the full variable domain: DGGITQSPKYLFRKEGQNVTLSCEQNLNHDAMYWYRQDPGQGLRLIYYSQIVNDFQKGDIAEGYSVSREKKESFPLTVTSAQKNPTAFYLCATEDRGRSGANVLTFGAGSRLTVL.